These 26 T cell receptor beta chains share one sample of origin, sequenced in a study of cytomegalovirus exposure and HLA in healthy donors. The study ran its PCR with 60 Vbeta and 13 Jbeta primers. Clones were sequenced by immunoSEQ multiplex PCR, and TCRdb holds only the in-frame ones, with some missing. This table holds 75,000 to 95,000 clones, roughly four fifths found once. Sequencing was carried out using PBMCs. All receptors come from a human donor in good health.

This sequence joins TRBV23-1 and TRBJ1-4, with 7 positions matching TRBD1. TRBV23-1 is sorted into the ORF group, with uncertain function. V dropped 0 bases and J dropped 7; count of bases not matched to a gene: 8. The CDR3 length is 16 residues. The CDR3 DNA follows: TGCGCCAGCAGTCAATCGGCAGAGGGGGCCCTTGAAAAACTGTTTTTT. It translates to CASSQSAEGALEKLFF.

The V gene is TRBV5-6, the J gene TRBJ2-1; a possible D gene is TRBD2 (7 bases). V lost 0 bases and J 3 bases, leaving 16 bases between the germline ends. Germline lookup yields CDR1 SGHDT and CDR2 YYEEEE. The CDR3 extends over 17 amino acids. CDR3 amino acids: CASSLEGWGGRYNEQFF. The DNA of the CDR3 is TGTGCCAGCAGCTTGGAGGGGTGGGGGGGCCGCTACAATGAGCAGTTCTTC.

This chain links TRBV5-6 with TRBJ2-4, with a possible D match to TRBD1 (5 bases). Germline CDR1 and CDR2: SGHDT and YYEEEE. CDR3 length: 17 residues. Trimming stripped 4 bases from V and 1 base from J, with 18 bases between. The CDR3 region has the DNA TGTGCCAGCAGCGGTCAGGGCCTCTCAGACGCCAAAAACATTCAGTACTTC. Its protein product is CASSGQGLSDAKNIQYF.

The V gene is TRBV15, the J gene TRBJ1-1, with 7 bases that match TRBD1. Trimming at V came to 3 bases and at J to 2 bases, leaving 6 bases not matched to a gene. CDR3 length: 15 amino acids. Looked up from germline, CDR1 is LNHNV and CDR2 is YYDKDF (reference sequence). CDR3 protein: CATSSHRGFNTEAFF. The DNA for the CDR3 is TGTGCCACCAGCAGCCACAGGGGATTTAACACTGAAGCTTTCTTT.

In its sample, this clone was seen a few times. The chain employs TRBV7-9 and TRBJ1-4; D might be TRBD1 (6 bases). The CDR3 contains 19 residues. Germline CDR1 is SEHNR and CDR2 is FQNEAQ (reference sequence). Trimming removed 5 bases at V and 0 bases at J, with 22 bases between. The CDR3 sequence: CASSLVFGGAKTTNEKLFF. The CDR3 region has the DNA TGTGCCAGCAGCCTAGTATTCGGGGGGGCAAAGACAACTAATGAAAAACTGTTTTTT.

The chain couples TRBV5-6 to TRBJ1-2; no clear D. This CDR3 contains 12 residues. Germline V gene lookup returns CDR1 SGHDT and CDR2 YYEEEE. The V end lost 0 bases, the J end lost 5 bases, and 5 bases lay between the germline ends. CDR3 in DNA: TGTGCCAGCAGCTTGGGAGTTTATGGCTACACCTTC. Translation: CASSLGVYGYTF.

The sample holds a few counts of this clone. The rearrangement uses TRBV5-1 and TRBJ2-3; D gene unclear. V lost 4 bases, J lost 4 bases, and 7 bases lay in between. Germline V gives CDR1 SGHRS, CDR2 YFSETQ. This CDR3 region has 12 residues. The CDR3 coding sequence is TGCGCCAGCAGCATATCGTCAGATACGCAGTATTTT. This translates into CASSISSDTQYF.

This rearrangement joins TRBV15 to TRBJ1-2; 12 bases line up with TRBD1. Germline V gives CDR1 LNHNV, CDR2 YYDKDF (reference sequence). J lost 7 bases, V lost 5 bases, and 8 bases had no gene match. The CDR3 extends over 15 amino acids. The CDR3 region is CATSLPGQGAPGYTF. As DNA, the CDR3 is TGTGCCACCAGCTTACCGGGACAGGGGGCGCCTGGCTACACCTTC.

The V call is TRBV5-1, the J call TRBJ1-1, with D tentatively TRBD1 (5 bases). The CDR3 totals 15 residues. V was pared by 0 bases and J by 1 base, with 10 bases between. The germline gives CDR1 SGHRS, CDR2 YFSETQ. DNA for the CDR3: TGCGCCAGCAGCTTGGTGGGGCGGGGGAACACTGAAGCTTTCTTT. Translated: CASSLVGRGNTEAFF.

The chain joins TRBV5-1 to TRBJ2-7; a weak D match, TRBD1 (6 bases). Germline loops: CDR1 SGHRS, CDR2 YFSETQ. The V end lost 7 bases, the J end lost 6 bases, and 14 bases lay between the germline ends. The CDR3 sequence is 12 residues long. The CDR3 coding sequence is TGCGCCAGCTCCCGGTCAGGGGCCGAGCAGTACTTC. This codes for CASSRSGAEQYF.

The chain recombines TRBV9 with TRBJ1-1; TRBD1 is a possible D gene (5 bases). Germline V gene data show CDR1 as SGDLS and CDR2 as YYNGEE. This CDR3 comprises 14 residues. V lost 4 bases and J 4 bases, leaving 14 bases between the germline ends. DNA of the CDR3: TGTGCCAGCAGCCAGAAAGACAGAAGCACTGAAGCTTTCTTT. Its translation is CASSQKDRSTEAFF.

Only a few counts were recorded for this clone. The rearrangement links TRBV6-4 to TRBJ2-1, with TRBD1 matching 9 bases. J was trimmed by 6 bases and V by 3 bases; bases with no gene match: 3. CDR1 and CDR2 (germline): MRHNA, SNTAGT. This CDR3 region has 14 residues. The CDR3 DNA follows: TGTGCCAGCAGTGAGTCGACAGGGGGCAATGAGCAGTTCTTC. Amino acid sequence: CASSESTGGNEQFF.

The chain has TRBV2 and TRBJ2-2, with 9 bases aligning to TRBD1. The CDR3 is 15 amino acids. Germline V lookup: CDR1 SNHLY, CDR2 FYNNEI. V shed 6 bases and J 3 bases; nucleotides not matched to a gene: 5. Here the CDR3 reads CASSSTGGDTGELFF. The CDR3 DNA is TGTGCCAGCAGCTCCACAGGGGGCGACACCGGGGAGCTGTTTTTT.

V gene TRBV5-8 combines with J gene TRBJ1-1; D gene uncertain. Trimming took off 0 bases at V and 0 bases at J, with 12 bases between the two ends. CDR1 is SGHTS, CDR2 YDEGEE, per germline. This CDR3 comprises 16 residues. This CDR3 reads CASSLAASLMNTEAFF. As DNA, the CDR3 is TGTGCCAGCAGCTTGGCCGCCAGTCTCATGAACACTGAAGCTTTCTTT.

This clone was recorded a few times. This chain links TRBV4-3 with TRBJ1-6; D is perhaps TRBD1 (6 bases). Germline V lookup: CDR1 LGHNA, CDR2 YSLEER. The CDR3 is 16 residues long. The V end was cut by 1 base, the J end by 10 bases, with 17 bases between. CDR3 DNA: TGCGCCAGCAGCCAAGGAGGGCGCGGGGGCCGATCACCCCTCCACTTT. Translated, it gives CASSQGGRGGRSPLHF.

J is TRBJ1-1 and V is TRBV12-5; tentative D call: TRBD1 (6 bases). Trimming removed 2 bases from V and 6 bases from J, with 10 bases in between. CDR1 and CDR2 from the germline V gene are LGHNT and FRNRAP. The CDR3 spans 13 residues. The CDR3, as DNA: TGTGCTAGTGGTTTGTCGGGGGGCGCTGAAGCTTTCTTT. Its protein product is CASGLSGGAEAFF.

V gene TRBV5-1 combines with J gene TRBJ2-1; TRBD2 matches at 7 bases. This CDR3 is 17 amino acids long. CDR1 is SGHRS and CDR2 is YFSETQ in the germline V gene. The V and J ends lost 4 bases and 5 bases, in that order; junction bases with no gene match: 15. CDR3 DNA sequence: TGCGCCAGCAGCAGGTCGGGAGGTTCACCCCCTAACAATGAGCAGTTCTTC. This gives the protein CASSRSGGSPPNNEQFF.

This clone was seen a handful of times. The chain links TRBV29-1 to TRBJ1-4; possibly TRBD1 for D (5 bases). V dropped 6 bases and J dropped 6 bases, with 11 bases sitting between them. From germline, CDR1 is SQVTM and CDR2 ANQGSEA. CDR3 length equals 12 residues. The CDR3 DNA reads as TGCAGCGTAGCAAGCAGGGATGAAAAACTGTTTTTT. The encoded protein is CSVASRDEKLFF. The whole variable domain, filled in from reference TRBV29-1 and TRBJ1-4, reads SAVISQKPSRDICQRGTSLTIQCQVDSQVTMMFWYRQQPGQSLTLIATANQGSEATYESGFVIDKFPISRPNLTFSTLTVSNMSPEDSSIYLCSVASRDEKLFFGSGTQLSVL.

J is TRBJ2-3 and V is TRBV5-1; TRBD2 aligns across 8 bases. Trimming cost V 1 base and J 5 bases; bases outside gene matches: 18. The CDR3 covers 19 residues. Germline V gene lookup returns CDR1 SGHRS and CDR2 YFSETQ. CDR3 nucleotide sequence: TGCGCCAGCAGCTTGTGGTCCCCCGGGACTAGGGAGAGGGTAGATACGCAGTATTTT. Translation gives CASSLWSPGTRERVDTQYF.

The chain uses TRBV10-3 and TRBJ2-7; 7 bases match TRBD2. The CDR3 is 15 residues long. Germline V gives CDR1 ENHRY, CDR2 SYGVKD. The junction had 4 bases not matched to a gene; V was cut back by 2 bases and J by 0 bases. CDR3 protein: CAISEGSSGSYEQYF. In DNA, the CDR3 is TGTGCCATCAGTGAGGGGTCTAGCGGCTCCTACGAGCAGTACTTC.

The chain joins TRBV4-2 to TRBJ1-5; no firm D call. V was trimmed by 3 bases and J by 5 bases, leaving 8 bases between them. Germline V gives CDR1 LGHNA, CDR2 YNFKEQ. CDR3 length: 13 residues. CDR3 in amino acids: CASSQEGHQPQHF. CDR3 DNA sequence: TGTGCCAGCAGCCAGGAGGGCCATCAGCCCCAGCATTTT.

CDR3 bases: TGTGCCAGCAGGCCAGGAGGCTATGGCTACACCTTC. Its protein is CASRPGGYGYTF. J is TRBJ1-2 and V is TRBV28; D ambiguous. V gave up 6 bases and J gave up 4 bases, with 9 bases separating them. The CDR3 spans 12 residues. The germline CDR1 and CDR2 sequences are MDHEN and SYDVKM.

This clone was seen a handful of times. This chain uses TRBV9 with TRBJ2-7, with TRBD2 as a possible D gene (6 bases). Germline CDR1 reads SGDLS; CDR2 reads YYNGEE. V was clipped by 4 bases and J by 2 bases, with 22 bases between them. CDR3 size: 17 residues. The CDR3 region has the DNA TGTGCCAGCAGCCCGTTGAACGGGGGAGCTAATACCTACGAGCAGTACTTC. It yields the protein CASSPLNGGANTYEQYF.

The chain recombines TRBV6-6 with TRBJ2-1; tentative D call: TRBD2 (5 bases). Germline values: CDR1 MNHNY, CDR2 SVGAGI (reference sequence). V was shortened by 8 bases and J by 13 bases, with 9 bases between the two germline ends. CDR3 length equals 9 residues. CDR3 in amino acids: CASGRGQFF. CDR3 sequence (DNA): TGTGCCAGCGGCCGGGGACAGTTCTTC.

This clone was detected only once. CDR3 sequence: CASSFRTRNYGYTF. The CDR3 region has the DNA TGTGCCAGCAGTTTTAGGACAAGGAACTATGGCTACACCTTC. V usage is TRBV6-5 and J usage is TRBJ1-2; tentative D call: TRBD1 (5 bases). This CDR3 region has 14 residues. Germline lookup yields CDR1 MNHEY and CDR2 SVGAGI. V lost 4 bases, J lost 2 bases, and 11 bases lay in between.

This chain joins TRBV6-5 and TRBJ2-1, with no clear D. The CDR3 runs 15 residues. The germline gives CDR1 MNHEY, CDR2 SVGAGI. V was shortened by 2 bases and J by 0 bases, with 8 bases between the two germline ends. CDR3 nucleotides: TGTGCCAGCAGTTACACGCTTAGCTCCTACAATGAGCAGTTCTTC. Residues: CASSYTLSSYNEQFF.